What follows are 23 T cell receptor beta chains derived from one specimen sequenced in a study of blood T cell repertoires in COVID-19. Sequenced by immunoSEQ multiplex PCR; TCRdb stores in-frame clones only, minus some. In the table there are 130,000 or so clones, about 80% of which are singletons. What was sequenced was peripheral blood. These receptors were taken from a human donor in a cohort sampled during active COVID-19.

A few counts support this clone. V gene TRBV7-6 combines with J gene TRBJ2-7; 8 nucleotides align to TRBD2. The V gene end was trimmed by 2 bases and the J gene end by 6 bases; junction bases not matched to a gene: 9. Germline CDR1 and CDR2: SGHVS and FNYEAQ. This CDR3 region has 15 residues. CDR3 coding DNA: TGTGCCAGCAGCTTACTGCGGGGGGCGGGATTCGAGCAGTACTTC. Residues: CASSLLRGAGFEQYF.

This clone was recorded a few times. The chain couples TRBV6-5 to TRBJ1-5, with D unresolved. V lost 5 bases to trimming and J lost 6 bases, with 11 bases between them. The germline V gene encodes CDR1 MNHEY and CDR2 SVGAGI. CDR3 length: 13 residues. The CDR3 loop reads CASSQEGRQPQHF. The CDR3, as DNA: TGTGCCAGCAGTCAGGAGGGCCGTCAGCCCCAGCATTTT.

This sequence joins TRBV6-2 or TRBV6-3 and TRBJ2-1, with D perhaps matching TRBD1 (5 bases). The V gene lost 2 bases and the J gene lost 5 bases, with 13 bases spanning the gap. Germline-derived CDR1 and CDR2 are MNHEY and SVGEGT. The CDR3 length is 15 residues. CDR3 DNA sequence: TGTGCCAGCAGTTACCCGCAGGGAAACGACAATGAGCAGTTCTTC. This gives the protein CASSYPQGNDNEQFF.

This clone showed up just once. This rearrangement joins TRBV2 to TRBJ1-1; no clear D gene. CDR1 and CDR2 from the germline V gene are SNHLY and FYNNEI. V shed 7 bases and J shed 3 bases, with 6 bases lying between them. This CDR3 has 11 residues. The CDR3 reads CASTVDTEAFF. CDR3 in DNA: TGTGCCAGCACAGTGGACACTGAAGCTTTCTTT. The complete variable domain, with remaining parts taken from reference TRBV2 and TRBJ1-1, reads EPEVTQTPSHQVTQMGQEVILRCVPISNHLYFYWYRQILGQKVEFLVSFYNNEISEKSEIFDDQFSVERPDGSNFTLKIRSTKLEDSAMYFCASTVDTEAFFGQGTRLTVV.

The V call is TRBV6-2 or TRBV6-3, the J call TRBJ1-3; no firm D call. V lost 4 bases to trimming and J lost 0 bases, with 7 bases between them. In germline, CDR1 is MNHEY, CDR2 SVGEGT. The CDR3 totals 14 residues. The CDR3: CASSWSTSGNTIYF. Written as DNA, the CDR3 is TGTGCCAGCAGTTGGAGTACCTCTGGAAACACCATATATTTT.

The J gene is TRBJ2-7, the V gene TRBV7-2; 14 positions match TRBD2. CDR3 size: 14 residues. J was trimmed by 6 bases and V by 6 bases; bases with no gene match: 4. CDR1 is SGHTA and CDR2 is FQGNSA in the germline V gene. CDR3: CASRRGLAGGEQYF. In nucleotides, the CDR3 is TGTGCCAGCAGACGCGGACTAGCGGGAGGCGAGCAGTACTTC.

This clone was counted a few times. The rearrangement uses TRBV9 and TRBJ1-2; D is ambiguous. The CDR3 is made up of 13 amino acids. Germline V gene sequence: CDR1 SGDLS, CDR2 YYNGEE. The V gene lost 1 base and the J gene lost 4 bases, with 8 bases spanning the gap. CDR3 DNA sequence: TGTGCCAGCAGCGTAACGGGGATCTATGGCTACACCTTC. Translation: CASSVTGIYGYTF.

The chain couples TRBV4-3 to TRBJ1-4, with 10 nucleotides matching TRBD1. J was trimmed by 7 bases and V by 2 bases; bases with no gene match: 4. Per the germline V gene, CDR1 is LGHNA and CDR2 is YSLEER. The CDR3 covers 15 residues. The CDR3 region has the DNA TGCGCCAGCAGCCAATCGACAGGGGGCGGTGAAAAACTGTTTTTT. Amino acid sequence: CASSQSTGGGEKLFF.

This clone was picked up one time. The rearrangement links TRBV19 to TRBJ1-1; no definite D call. From germline, CDR1 is LNHDA and CDR2 SQIVND (reference sequence). V was cut by 5 bases and J by 4 bases, with 11 bases left in between. CDR3 length: 13 residues. CDR3 in amino acids: CASSYQIGTEAFF. For the CDR3, the DNA is TGTGCCAGTAGTTACCAGATTGGCACTGAAGCTTTCTTT. Filled out from reference TRBV19 and TRBJ1-1, the complete variable domain reads DGGITQSPKYLFRKEGQNVTLSCEQNLNHDAMYWYRQDPGQGLRLIYYSQIVNDFQKGDIAEGYSVSREKKESFPLTVTSAQKNPTAFYLCASSYQIGTEAFFGQGTRLTVV.

The CDR3 here is CASSLTHRTLKFYRGYTF. CDR3 in DNA: TGTGCCAGCAGCTTAACGCACCGTACCCTAAAATTTTACCGTGGCTACACCTTC. The J gene is TRBJ1-2, the V gene TRBV7-3; no reliable D call. Germline V gives CDR1 SGHTA, CDR2 FQGTGA. The CDR3 extends over 18 amino acids. Trimming removed 0 bases from V and 7 bases from J, with 24 bases in between. Based on the CDR3 plus reference TRBV7-3 and TRBJ1-2, the full variable domain is GAGVSQTPSNKVTEKGKYVELRCDPISGHTALYWYRQSLGQGPEFLIYFQGTGAADDSGLPNDRFFAVRPEGSVSTLKIQRTERGDSAVYLCASSLTHRTLKFYRGYTFGSGTRLTVV.

V is TRBV10-3 and J is TRBJ1-2; D possibly corresponds to TRBD1 (6 bases). Deletions cut 8 bases from V and 4 bases from J, with 11 bases between. The germline V gene has CDR1 ENHRY and CDR2 SYGVKD. The CDR3 is made up of 12 amino acids. The CDR3 spells CAISGGGYGYTF. The CDR3 nucleotides are TGTGCCATCTCTGGGGGCGGCTATGGCTACACCTTC.

V and J are TRBV20-1 and TRBJ2-2, with 9 bases identical to TRBD1. Germline lookup yields CDR1 DFQATT and CDR2 SNEGSKA (reference sequence). This CDR3 is 14 amino acids long. J lost 3 bases, V lost 4 bases, and 3 bases had no gene match. The chain's CDR3 is CSATDRGYTGELFF. The DNA of the CDR3 is TGCAGTGCTACTGACAGGGGGTACACCGGGGAGCTGTTTTTT.

This chain connects TRBV11-2 to TRBJ2-3; D gene ambiguous. The CDR3 contains 12 residues. V was pared by 1 base and J by 5 bases, with 4 bases between. Germline V lookup: CDR1 SGHAT, CDR2 FQNNGV. The CDR3: CASSLGVDTQYF. CDR3 bases: TGTGCCAGCAGCTTAGGCGTAGATACGCAGTATTTT.

With regard to this clone: Other DNA sequences of this sample code for an identical CDR3. The J gene is TRBJ2-3, the V gene TRBV7-3; 7 nucleotides line up with TRBD1. The CDR3 totals 15 residues. Germline lookup yields CDR1 SGHTA and CDR2 FQGTGA. With 5 bases clipped from V and 0 bases from J, the junction kept 5 bases outside the gene matches. The CDR3 sequence: CASSRAGGSTDTQYF. The CDR3 coding sequence is TGTGCCAGCAGCCGGGCAGGGGGAAGCACAGATACGCAGTATTTT. Full variable domain (outside the CDR3, taken from reference TRBV7-3 and TRBJ2-3): GAGVSQTPSNKVTEKGKYVELRCDPISGHTALYWYRQSLGQGPEFLIYFQGTGAADDSGLPNDRFFAVRPEGSVSTLKIQRTERGDSAVYLCASSRAGGSTDTQYFGPGTRLTVL.

The chain couples TRBV11-2 to TRBJ2-3, with 7 bases fitting TRBD2. V was pared by 10 bases and J by 2 bases, with 6 bases of the junction left unmatched. Per the germline V gene, CDR1 is SGHAT and CDR2 is FQNNGV. This CDR3 spans 13 amino acids. The CDR3 DNA sequence: TGTGCCAACCAGGGAGGGAACACAGATACGCAGTATTTT. This sequence encodes CANQGGNTDTQYF.

The V and J genes are TRBV19 and TRBJ1-5; possible D gene TRBD1, 6 bases. V lost 5 bases and J lost 8, with 16 bases in between. Germline V CDR1 and CDR2: LNHDA, SQIVND (reference sequence). The CDR3 totals 14 residues. CDR3 residues: CASSVRGFVKPQHF. The CDR3 bases are TGTGCCAGTAGTGTCAGGGGTTTCGTGAAGCCCCAGCATTTT.

The table lists this clone with a count of one. The V call is TRBV19, the J call TRBJ2-7; 7 bases agree with TRBD1. The CDR3 contains 13 residues. Trimming took 3 bases from V and 7 from J; bases not matched to a gene: 6. From germline, CDR1 is LNHDA and CDR2 SQIVND (reference sequence). In DNA, the CDR3 is TGTGCCAGTAGTATCGGACAGGCGCGGGAGCAGTACTTC. This encodes CASSIGQAREQYF.

The gene calls are TRBV28 and TRBJ2-5, with 11 bases identical to TRBD2. The CDR3 loop spans 15 amino acids. After removal of 2 bases from V and 3 bases from J, the junction contained 2 bases not matched to a gene. The V gene's germline CDR1 is MDHEN and CDR2 SYDVKM. The CDR3 nucleotides read TGTGCCAGCAGTTTAGGGGGACTAGCGGAAGAGACCCAGTACTTC. This translates into CASSLGGLAEETQYF.

This chain joins TRBV4-2 and TRBJ2-2; 12 bases line up with TRBD2. Germline CDR1 is LGHNA and CDR2 is YNFKEQ. The CDR3 has 19 residues. V shed 3 bases, J shed 0 bases, and the junction held 8 bases outside the gene matches. CDR3 bases: TGTGCCAGCAGCCACTACGGACTAGCGGGGAGGTCGAACACCGGGGAGCTGTTTTTT. Amino acids: CASSHYGLAGRSNTGELFF.

This clone has a count of ten or more. Other DNA sequences in this sample translate to the same CDR3. This CDR3 is CASSSGGSNQPQHF. The CDR3 nucleotides are TGTGCCAGCAGCAGCGGGGGGAGCAATCAGCCCCAGCATTTT. The genes are TRBV6-2 or TRBV6-3 and TRBJ1-5, with a possible D match to TRBD1 (5 bases). V was pared by 6 bases and J by 1 base, with 10 bases between. Germline V gene lookup returns CDR1 MNHEY and CDR2 SVGEGT. This CDR3 region has 14 residues.

The chain couples TRBV18 to TRBJ1-1; 7 bases line up with TRBD1. V lost 3 bases, J lost 0 bases, and 1 base stayed unmatched. The CDR3 is 14 residues long. Germline V gives CDR1 KGHSH, CDR2 LQKENI. CDR3 in DNA: TGTGCCAGCTCACCGGGACAGATGAACACTGAAGCTTTCTTT. This sequence encodes CASSPGQMNTEAFF.

The chain carries TRBV19 and TRBJ2-7, with D possibly TRBD1 on 7 matching bases. V lost 4 bases, J lost 7 bases, and 11 bases lay in between. The CDR3 runs 12 residues. Germline CDR1 reads LNHDA; CDR2 reads SQIVND (reference sequence). The DNA of the CDR3 is TGTGCCAGTAGTACTCAGGGGGGTGAGCAGTACTTC. It codes for CASSTQGGEQYF.

The J gene is TRBJ2-3, the V gene TRBV3-1 (or the pseudogene TRBV3-2); 8 nucleotides line up with TRBD2. With V trimmed by 3 bases and J by 4 bases, 0 bases remained unmatched. The germline CDR1 and CDR2 sequences are LGHDT and YNNKEL (reference sequence). The CDR3 totals 13 residues. CDR3 protein: CASSHGGADTQYF. The CDR3 DNA follows: TGTGCCAGCAGCCACGGGGGGGCAGATACGCAGTATTTT.